Following are 21 T cell receptor beta chains from one sample sequenced in a study of control samples from healthy donors and cancer patients. Some clones are missing from TCRdb's copy, which holds only in-frame ones; the method was immunoSEQ multiplex PCR. The repertoire holds around 170,000 clones, with 90% as singletons. Input material: blood. The receptors were sampled from a woman between 50 and 59 years old in good health.

J is TRBJ1-3 and V is TRBV28; D is ambiguous. The length of the CDR3 is 14 residues. Germline CDR1 MDHEN, CDR2 SYDVKM. The V and J ends lost 3 bases and 4 bases respectively, with 10 bases between them. This chain's CDR3 is CASSFPTSGNTIYF. CDR3 nucleotide sequence: TGTGCCAGCAGTTTCCCGACATCCGGAAACACCATATATTTT.

This rearrangement joins TRBV18 to TRBJ1-5; D gene unclear. CDR1 and CDR2 (germline): KGHSH, LQKENI. The CDR3 length is 13 residues. V shed 8 bases and J shed 0 bases, with 8 bases lying between them. The CDR3 spells CASREYSNQPQHF. The CDR3 DNA sequence: TGTGCCAGCCGGGAATATAGCAATCAGCCCCAGCATTTT.

The CDR3 sequence is CAWRGTGADQPQHF. In nucleotides, the CDR3 is TGTGCCTGGAGGGGGACAGGGGCCGATCAGCCCCAGCATTTT. This chain links TRBV30 with TRBJ1-5, with 10 bases identical to TRBD1. The trim removed 3 bases at V and 5 bases at J, leaving 4 bases unmatched. Looked up from germline, CDR1 is GTSNPN and CDR2 is SVGIG (reference sequence). The CDR3 has 14 residues.

This chain joins TRBV10-3 and TRBJ2-5; TRBD2 agrees at 8 bases. Germline-derived CDR1 and CDR2 are ENHRY and SYGVKD. Germline trimming cut 1 base from V and 1 base from J; bases unmatched to any gene: 8. The CDR3 is made up of 17 amino acids. In DNA form, the CDR3 reads TGTGCCATCAGTGAGTTCGGCCCCGGGACTAGCCAAGAGACCCAGTACTTC. Translated: CAISEFGPGTSQETQYF.

The V gene is TRBV20-1, the J gene TRBJ1-5; D is undetermined. The length of the CDR3 is 13 residues. Trimming removed 3 bases from V and 7 bases from J, with 13 bases in between. CDR1 and CDR2 (germline): DFQATT, SNEGSKA (reference sequence). The CDR3 nucleotides read TGCAGTGCTAGTCGGATACCGGGGCAGCCCCAGCATTTT. It translates to CSASRIPGQPQHF.

This chain connects TRBV6-2 or TRBV6-3 to TRBJ2-3; D remains unclear. Germline V gene data show CDR1 as MNHEY and CDR2 as SVGEGT. CDR3 length: 12 residues. The ends were cut back, 4 bases at V and 2 bases at J, with 4 bases in the middle. CDR3 nucleotide sequence: TGTGCCAGCAGTTGGACCACAGATACGCAGTATTTT. It is translated as CASSWTTDTQYF.

The rearrangement links TRBV5-1 to TRBJ1-1; no reliable D call. The germline CDR1 and CDR2 sequences are SGHRS and YFSETQ. V lost 4 bases and J lost 5, with 12 bases in between. This CDR3 has 13 residues. This CDR3 is CASSPDVFTEAFF. The CDR3 coding sequence is TGCGCCAGCAGCCCGGACGTATTTACTGAAGCTTTCTTT.

J is TRBJ1-3 and V is TRBV6-5; no firm D call. The CDR3 extends over 15 amino acids. CDR1 is MNHEY and CDR2 is SVGAGI in the germline V gene. The germline V and J ends were trimmed by 7 bases and 0 bases, with 13 bases remaining between them. The chain's CDR3 is CASTSDGYSGNTIYF. CDR3 DNA: TGTGCCAGCACCTCCGACGGATACTCTGGAAACACCATATATTTT.

This sequence joins TRBV11-2 and TRBJ1-2; tentative D call: TRBD1 (5 bases). The V and J ends lost 4 bases and 8 bases respectively, with 14 bases between them. Germline CDR1 and CDR2: SGHAT and FQNNGV. CDR3 length: 13 amino acids. The CDR3 protein is CASSWDRQSGYTF. Written as DNA, the CDR3 is TGTGCCAGCAGCTGGGACCGACAGTCGGGCTACACCTTC.

The chain carries TRBV5-1 and TRBJ1-1; TRBD1 might be the D (5 bases). Germline V lookup: CDR1 SGHRS, CDR2 YFSETQ. Trimming cost V 0 bases and J 6 bases, with 12 bases left between them. CDR3 length equals 14 residues. Here the CDR3 reads CASSLAFGTPEAFF. Written as DNA, the CDR3 is TGCGCCAGCAGCTTGGCATTCGGGACGCCTGAAGCTTTCTTT.

V usage is TRBV27 and J usage is TRBJ2-1; D is ambiguous. Germline assignment: CDR1 MNHEY and CDR2 SMNVEV (reference sequence). Trimming pared 7 bases from V and 0 bases from J, leaving 13 bases between. This CDR3 region has 15 residues. CDR3 region: CASIATRSSYNEQFF. The CDR3, as DNA: TGTGCCAGCATTGCGACCCGAAGCTCCTACAATGAGCAGTTCTTC.

The V call is TRBV19, the J call TRBJ2-1, with TRBD1 as a possible D gene (5 bases). CDR3 length: 15 amino acids. V was trimmed by 6 bases and J by 2 bases, leaving 14 bases between them. CDR1 and CDR2 from the germline V gene are LNHDA and SQIVND (reference sequence). CDR3 sequence: CASRADRNPYNEQFF. In nucleotides, the CDR3 is TGTGCCAGTAGGGCCGACAGAAACCCCTACAATGAGCAGTTCTTC.

The chain carries TRBV5-6 and TRBJ1-5; perhaps TRBD1 as D (5 bases). The germline CDR1 and CDR2 sequences are SGHDT and YYEEEE. V dropped 1 base and J dropped 3 bases, with 20 bases sitting between them. This CDR3 spans 18 amino acids. CDR3 in DNA: TGTGCCAGCAGCTTGCGGCTAGAGGGGTTATGGAACAATCAGCCCCAGCATTTT. It codes for CASSLRLEGLWNNQPQHF.

V gene TRBV18 combines with J gene TRBJ1-5, with unresolved D. Germline V gives CDR1 KGHSH, CDR2 LQKENI. This CDR3 region has 15 residues. V was cut by 2 bases and J by 0 bases, with 8 bases left in between. The CDR3 is CASSPSGYSNQPQHF. The DNA of the CDR3 is TGTGCCAGCTCACCATCCGGGTATAGCAATCAGCCCCAGCATTTT.

V is TRBV7-9 and J is TRBJ1-2, with D unclear. The germline V and J ends were trimmed by 10 bases and 5 bases, with 11 bases remaining between them. Germline lookup yields CDR1 SEHNR and CDR2 FQNEAQ (reference sequence). The CDR3 length is 11 residues. CDR3 loop: CAIRSGYGYTF. The CDR3 nucleotides are TGTGCCATCCGTTCCGGGTATGGCTACACCTTC.

The gene calls are TRBV19 and TRBJ2-4; D is possibly TRBD1 (6 bases). The CDR3 has 16 residues. V was pared by 3 bases and J by 0 bases, with 12 bases between. Germline V gene sequence: CDR1 LNHDA, CDR2 SQIVND (reference sequence). The CDR3 sequence is CASSMGQGLAKNIQYF. Written as DNA, the CDR3 is TGTGCCAGTAGTATGGGACAAGGTTTAGCCAAAAACATTCAGTACTTC.

This clone was seen just once. The chain combines TRBV9 with TRBJ2-7; D is possibly TRBD1 or TRBD2 (5 bases each). V was pared by 2 bases and J by 5 bases, with 17 bases between. Looked up from germline, CDR1 is SGDLS and CDR2 is YYNGEE. The CDR3 length is 15 residues. The CDR3 protein is CASSVFDSRGHEQYF. The CDR3 DNA reads TGTGCCAGCAGCGTTTTCGACTCCCGGGGCCACGAGCAGTACTTC.

The genes are TRBV7-6 and TRBJ2-2, with D possibly being TRBD2 (5 bases). V lost 1 base to trimming and J lost 6 bases, with 6 bases between them. CDR3 length equals 13 residues. The germline CDR1 and CDR2 sequences are SGHVS and FNYEAQ. The CDR3 here is CASSLGAAGELFF. The DNA for the CDR3 is TGTGCCAGCAGCTTAGGAGCGGCCGGGGAGCTGTTTTTT.

This clone was counted a single time. The V and J genes are TRBV6-5 and TRBJ1-5, with TRBD1 as a possible D gene (6 bases). Germline CDR1 reads MNHEY; CDR2 reads SVGAGI. CDR3 length equals 15 residues. V dropped 5 bases and J dropped 4 bases, with 15 bases sitting between them. The CDR3 protein is CASSTQGQSNQPQHF. DNA for the CDR3: TGTGCCAGCAGTACCCAGGGACAATCTAATCAGCCCCAGCATTTT.

This chain uses TRBV7-3 with TRBJ2-5; D not certain. The V gene's germline CDR1 is SGHTA and CDR2 FQGTGA. There are 13 residues in the CDR3. V shed 2 bases and J shed 3 bases, with 7 bases lying between them. The CDR3 bases are TGTGCCAGCAGCTTATACGCCAAAGAGACCCAGTACTTC. This encodes CASSLYAKETQYF.

Of note for this clone: At one of its ends the junction is not consistent with the germline gene, which may arise from a read error. The rearrangement uses TRBV5-1 and TRBJ2-1; no definite D call. Germline V lookup: CDR1 SGHRS, CDR2 YFSETQ. This CDR3 contains 14 residues. DNA for the CDR3: TGCGCCAGCAGCTTGGAGCAGGCCTACGATGAGCAGTTCTTC. Encoded protein: CASSLEQAYDEQFF.